This entry features one T cell receptor (beta chain) sequence. This record belongs to a study of blood T cell repertoires in COVID-19. About the research overall: The United States, Italy and Spain provided the acute and convalescent COVID-19 samples. Sample material is recorded as cDNA or gDNA derived from T cells, B-cell-depleted T cells, or PBMCs.

Original data processing: Scientists estimated how many nucleated cells there were by amplifying reference gene primers. Produced via immunoSEQ multiplex PCR; TCRdb's table is partial and in-frame only. D and trimming were read from the DNA, whereas the V and J calls and clone size are those reported in that table. The sample shows 95,000 to 110,000 clones, 70% to 90% of them seen only once. The CDR3 runs to 15 residues. CDR1 and CDR2 from the germline V gene are KGHDR and SFDVKD. The ends lost 7 bases at V and 8 bases at J; junction bases unmatched: 10. The sequenced sample was peripheral blood. This TCR came from a man aged 50-60 years with active or convalescent COVID-19. V gene TRBV24-1 combines with J gene TRBJ2-1; TRBD1 matches at 10 bases. The CDR3 protein is CATSLTGQGEDEQFF. The CDR3 nucleotides are TGTGCCACCAGCCTCACCGGACAGGGGGAGGATGAGCAGTTCTTC.